The 10 T cell receptor beta chains given below trace back to one sample, sequenced in a study of T cell responses to AZD1222 COVID-19 vaccine. The method was immunoSEQ multiplex PCR; TCRdb's version includes in-frame clones alone and lacks a portion of them. The sample gives approximately 130,000 clones, 80% to 95% of which show up once; around 3.1% is in the top ten. The sample was peripheral blood, taken on day 0 of AZD1222 vaccination. All receptors come from an adult in good health.

CDR3 in amino acids: CASSLAVGGTYNEQFF. The CDR3 bases are TGTGCCAGCAGCTTAGCTGTGGGAGGAACCTACAATGAGCAGTTCTTC. V gene TRBV7-2 combines with J gene TRBJ2-1, with D perhaps matching TRBD2 (6 bases). The CDR3 consists of 16 residues. Germline loops: CDR1 SGHTA, CDR2 FQGNSA. Trimming shortened V by 0 bases and J by 2 bases, and 11 bases separated the two germline ends.

This chain joins TRBV6-2 or TRBV6-3 and TRBJ1-1, with D hard to call. This CDR3 is 16 amino acids long. Germline V gene data show CDR1 as MNHEY and CDR2 as SVGEGT. The V and J ends lost 2 bases and 3 bases respectively, with 16 bases between them. DNA for the CDR3: TGTGCCAGCAGTTACGATGGAACTTTTTCGGACACTGAAGCTTTCTTT. Translated: CASSYDGTFSDTEAFF.

The CDR3 is CASSQPTQGAKQFF. As DNA, the CDR3 is TGTGCCAGCAGCCAACCCACCCAGGGGGCCAAGCAGTTCTTC. This chain links TRBV3-1 (or the pseudogene TRBV3-2) with TRBJ2-1; the match to TRBD1 covers 8 bases. There are 14 residues in the CDR3. V was pared by 2 bases and J by 11 bases, with 8 bases of the junction left unmatched. Germline loops: CDR1 LGHDT, CDR2 YNNKEL (reference sequence).

V gene TRBV3-1 (or the pseudogene TRBV3-2) combines with J gene TRBJ2-7, with TRBD2 identical over 10 bases. This CDR3 contains 14 residues. Trimming took 3 bases from V and 2 from J; bases not matched to a gene: 1. Germline V gives CDR1 LGHDT, CDR2 YNNKEL (reference sequence). The CDR3 spells CASSQGTSAYEQYF. CDR3 nucleotides: TGTGCCAGCAGCCAGGGGACTAGCGCCTACGAGCAGTACTTC.

The V and J genes are TRBV6-5 and TRBJ1-4, with 7 bases aligning to TRBD1. The CDR3 has 14 residues. Trimming took 6 bases from V and 10 from J; bases not matched to a gene: 11. Germline-derived CDR1 and CDR2 are MNHEY and SVGAGI. In DNA form, the CDR3 reads TGTGCCAGCAGACCTACCCGGGACAGAGGAAAACTGTTTTTT. Translation gives CASRPTRDRGKLFF.

The chain has TRBV4-1 and TRBJ2-5, with 15 bases that match TRBD2. CDR1 is MGHRA and CDR2 is YSYEKL in the germline V gene. Trimming at V came to 3 bases and at J to 0 bases, leaving 8 bases not matched to a gene. The length of the CDR3 is 19 residues. CDR3 amino acids: CASSQLGTSGGSYQETQYF. DNA of the CDR3: TGCGCCAGCAGCCAGCTCGGGACTAGCGGGGGGTCGTACCAAGAGACCCAGTACTTC.

The chain employs TRBV9 and TRBJ1-5; 8 positions match TRBD1. The CDR3 extends over 14 amino acids. V was clipped by 4 bases and J by 6 bases; unmatched bases: 6. From germline, CDR1 is SGDLS and CDR2 YYNGEE. CDR3 sequence: CASSSGGAGQPQHF. The CDR3 nucleotides are TGTGCCAGCAGCTCAGGGGGCGCGGGTCAGCCCCAGCATTTT. Combining the CDR3 with reference TRBV9 and TRBJ1-5 gives the whole variable domain DSGVTQTPKHLITATGQRVTLRCSPRSGDLSVYWYQQSLDQGLQFLIQYYNGEERAKGNILERFSAQQFPDLHSELNLSSLELGDSALYFCASSSGGAGQPQHFGDGTRLSIL.

V is TRBV6-5 and J is TRBJ2-7; D gene unclear. Germline V gives CDR1 MNHEY, CDR2 SVGAGI. The V and J ends lost 8 bases and 0 bases respectively, with 14 bases between them. The CDR3 is made up of 14 amino acids. Here the CDR3 reads CASAQAPSSYEQYF. CDR3 coding DNA: TGTGCCAGCGCTCAGGCCCCCTCCTCCTACGAGCAGTACTTC.

The J gene is TRBJ2-5, the V gene TRBV4-1; 11 bases are shared with TRBD2. The CDR3 extends over 18 amino acids. J gave up 1 base and V 0 bases, and 7 bases lay outside the gene matches. Germline V gene lookup returns CDR1 MGHRA and CDR2 YSYEKL. The CDR3 loop reads CASSQDTSGSLIQETQYF. Written as DNA, the CDR3 is TGCGCCAGCAGCCAAGATACTAGCGGGAGCTTAATCCAAGAGACCCAGTACTTC.

This chain links TRBV5-1 with TRBJ1-4; unclear D gene. V lost 0 bases to trimming and J lost 11 bases, with 5 bases between them. Germline V gene sequence: CDR1 SGHRS, CDR2 YFSETQ. The CDR3 spans 11 residues. CDR3 sequence: CASSLGGKLFF. In nucleotides, the CDR3 is TGCGCCAGCAGCTTGGGAGGCAAACTGTTTTTT.